Sequencing of this T cell receptor (beta chain) was carried out in a study of CD8+CD57+ T cells in acquired aplastic anemia. Study as a whole: Sorted CD4+ and CD8+ cells yielded roughly 3.4 ug of DNA on average. Approximately 11 million reads were obtained on average for healthy donor CD4+ cells.

About this clonotype: Its antigen is undetermined.

Study results and limitations: No significant patient-versus-control difference appeared in CD8+ Simpson's diversity.

From germline, CDR1 is SQVTM and CDR2 ANQGSEA. The CDR3 length is 17 residues. Trimming removed 3 bases at V and 0 bases at J, with 18 bases between. Genomic DNA acted as the template from which TCR beta VDJ combination and CDR3 sequence profiling were carried out. In TCRdb, the reads were re-called with MiXCR into one record per CDR3 protein. Altogether roughly 58,000 distinct CDR3 sequences are present, around 50% being singletons, with the ten largest covering about 2.5%. The sample consisted of sorted CD4+, CD8+, or CD8+CD57+ T cells (not recorded which) from PBMCs. The J gene is TRBJ2-1, the V gene TRBV29-1, with D perhaps TRBD1 (6 bases). The sequence derives from a human donor in good health, serving as a control. The CDR3 bases are TGCAGCGTTGAGGTGAACAGGGAGATAAGCTCCTACAATGAGCAGTTCTTC. This sequence encodes CSVEVNREISSYNEQFF.